This T cell receptor (beta chain) was observed in a study of tumor-infiltrating lymphocytes in primary liver carcinoma. Points from the study as a whole: A significantly higher top-250-clone fraction was found in tumors than in blood (p = 0.039). Researchers found tumor-adjacent and tumor-blood pairs overlapped less than tumor region pairs. Merely about 7-25% of top clones occurred in all five tumor regions.

A note on this clonotype: The target antigen is unknown.

Reverse transcription of 450 to 500 ng total RNA with a constant-region primer produced TCR beta cDNA. Three nested multiplex PCR rounds of slightly modified ARM-PCR generated TCR beta libraries. It was with TRBV1-TRBV30 forward primers and a C-beta reverse primer that the first two PCR rounds were run, at around 11 cycles each. TCRdb independently ran MiXCR on the multiplex PCR reads; one entry per CDR3 protein. The table includes 90,000 to 100,000 distinct CDR3 sequences, around three quarters detected once. Investigators took RNA and DNA out together from 20-30 mg of unsorted bulk tissue. Tumor samples each held over 75% viable tumor cells. The V end lost 3 bases, the J end lost 1 base, and 9 bases lay between the germline ends. This CDR3 region has 15 residues. Per germline, CDR1 KGHSH and CDR2 LQKENI.

This receptor was identified in an older woman with primary liver carcinoma and hepatitis B virus infection. The sample comprised liver tumor tissue from sampling region 5. Subset denoted: tumor region T5, tumor centre. The chain joins TRBV18 to TRBJ2-2, with D uncertain. The CDR3 sequence: CASSPWAENTGELFF. The CDR3 region has the DNA TGTGCCAGCTCACCTTGGGCGGAGAACACCGGGGAGCTGTTTTTT.